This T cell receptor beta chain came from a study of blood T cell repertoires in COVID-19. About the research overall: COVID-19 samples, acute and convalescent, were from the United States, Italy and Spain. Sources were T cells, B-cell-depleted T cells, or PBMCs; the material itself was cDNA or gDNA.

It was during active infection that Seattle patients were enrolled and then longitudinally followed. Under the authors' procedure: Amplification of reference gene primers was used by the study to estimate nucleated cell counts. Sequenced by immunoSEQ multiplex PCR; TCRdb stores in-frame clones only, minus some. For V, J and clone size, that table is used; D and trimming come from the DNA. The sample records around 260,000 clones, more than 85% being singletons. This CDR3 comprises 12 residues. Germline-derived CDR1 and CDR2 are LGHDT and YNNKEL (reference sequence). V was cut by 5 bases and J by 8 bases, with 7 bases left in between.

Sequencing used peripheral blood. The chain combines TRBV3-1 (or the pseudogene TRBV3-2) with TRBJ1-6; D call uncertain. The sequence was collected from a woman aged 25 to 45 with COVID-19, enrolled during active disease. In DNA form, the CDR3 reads TGTGCCAGCAGCTCGCGAGATTCACCCCTCCACTTT. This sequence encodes CASSSRDSPLHF.